These 10 T cell receptor beta chains came from one sample sequenced in a study of T-cell memory formation after mild COVID-19. TCRdb called the 5' RACE reads again in MiXCR, with one record for every CDR3 protein. The repertoire includes about 360,000 distinct CDR3 sequences, about an eighth of them detected once, and less than 25% sits in the top ten. Sequences were obtained from PBMCs or a T cell subset sorted from them (not recorded which). These receptor sequences come from a man younger than 35 who had mild COVID-19 (a few samples of this study predate the infection). Cell type and time point are not known.

This rearrangement joins TRBV5-1 to TRBJ1-2, with D possibly TRBD1 on 6 matching bases. The V gene's germline CDR1 is SGHRS and CDR2 YFSETQ. CDR3 size: 16 residues. V was trimmed by 7 bases and J by 1 base, leaving 20 bases between them. CDR3 protein: CASVPGQPAGNYGYTF. As DNA, the CDR3 is TGCGCCAGCGTCCCTGGACAGCCCGCTGGTAACTATGGCTACACCTTC.

This clonotype was counted between two and nine times. The chain is built from TRBV28 and TRBJ2-2, with 7 positions matching TRBD1. Trimming removed 3 bases from V and 6 bases from J; junction bases left unmatched: 4. This CDR3 is 14 amino acids long. Per the germline V gene, CDR1 is MDHEN and CDR2 is SYDVKM. DNA for the CDR3: TGTGCCAGCAGTTTTACAGGGGTCGCCGGGGAGCTGTTTTTT. This codes for CASSFTGVAGELFF.

This clonotype was detected only a few times. V gene TRBV19 combines with J gene TRBJ2-7; TRBD1 or TRBD2 may be the D gene (5 bases each). The CDR3 extends over 14 amino acids. Germline V gene data show CDR1 as LNHDA and CDR2 as SQIVND (reference sequence). Trimming shortened V by 5 bases and J by 2 bases, and 13 bases separated the two germline ends. CDR3 protein: CASSAWDGAYEQYV. The CDR3 DNA follows: TGTGCCAGTAGTGCCTGGGACGGCGCCTACGAGCAGTACGTC.

The rearrangement links TRBV9 to TRBJ2-3; the match to TRBD1 covers 7 bases. Germline V CDR1 and CDR2: SGDLS, YYNGEE. The CDR3 is 15 amino acids. The J segment lost 7 bases and the V segment lost 0 bases, leaving 8 bases of the junction unmatched. CDR3 DNA sequence: TGTGCCAGCAGCGTAGAAGGCCAGGGGGTGCATACGCAGTATTTT. Translated: CASSVEGQGVHTQYF.

The rearrangement joins TRBV5-1 to TRBJ2-1, with 10 positions matching TRBD2. CDR3 length: 15 residues. The germline V gene has CDR1 SGHRS and CDR2 YFSETQ. V lost 4 bases, J lost 4 bases, and 5 bases stayed unmatched. CDR3 loop: CASSPSGSYYNEQFF. The CDR3 coding sequence is TGCGCCAGCAGCCCTAGCGGGAGCTATTACAATGAGCAGTTCTTC.

The count of this clonotype is one. The chain has TRBV14 and TRBJ1-1, with unresolved D. Trimming removed 3 bases at V and 5 bases at J, with 10 bases between. Germline CDR1 and CDR2: SGHDN and FVKESK. CDR3 length equals 13 residues. The CDR3 sequence: CASSQIGRTEAFF. The CDR3, as DNA: TGTGCCAGCAGCCAGATAGGACGGACTGAAGCTTTCTTT.

This clonotype has just a few counts. This chain links TRBV4-1 with TRBJ2-3; D is possibly TRBD2 (6 bases). Trimming pared 2 bases from V and 2 bases from J, leaving 14 bases between. Germline CDR1 and CDR2: MGHRA and YSYEKL. The CDR3 has 16 amino acids. CDR3 in DNA: TGCGCCAGCAGCCAATTTCTTTTAGCGGTCACAGATACGCAGTATTTT. Amino acid sequence: CASSQFLLAVTDTQYF.

The table lists this clonotype with a few counts. This chain's CDR3 is CSGGQSAETQYF. The CDR3 DNA reads as TGCAGCGGGGGACAGTCGGCGGAGACCCAGTACTTC. The rearrangement links TRBV29-1 to TRBJ2-5; 7 bases fit TRBD1. The CDR3 length is 12 residues. The V and J ends lost 7 bases and 5 bases, in that order; junction bases with no gene match: 7. Germline CDR1 and CDR2: SQVTM and ANQGSEA.

This rearrangement joins TRBV24-1 to TRBJ1-5; D ambiguous. Germline V lookup: CDR1 KGHDR, CDR2 SFDVKD. V shed 3 bases and J shed 6 bases, with 5 bases lying between them. The CDR3 extends over 12 amino acids. CDR3 sequence: CATSDGVQPQHF. In DNA, the CDR3 is TGTGCCACCAGTGATGGGGTTCAGCCCCAGCATTTT.

The CDR3 DNA sequence: TGTGCCAGCAGCTTACTGAGGGGAAAACTGTTTTTT. Its protein product is CASSLLRGKLFF. The J gene is TRBJ1-4, the V gene TRBV11-2; weak D call: TRBD1 (5 bases). This CDR3 has 12 amino acids. V dropped 2 bases and J dropped 10 bases, with 8 bases sitting between them. The germline gives CDR1 SGHAT, CDR2 FQNNGV.